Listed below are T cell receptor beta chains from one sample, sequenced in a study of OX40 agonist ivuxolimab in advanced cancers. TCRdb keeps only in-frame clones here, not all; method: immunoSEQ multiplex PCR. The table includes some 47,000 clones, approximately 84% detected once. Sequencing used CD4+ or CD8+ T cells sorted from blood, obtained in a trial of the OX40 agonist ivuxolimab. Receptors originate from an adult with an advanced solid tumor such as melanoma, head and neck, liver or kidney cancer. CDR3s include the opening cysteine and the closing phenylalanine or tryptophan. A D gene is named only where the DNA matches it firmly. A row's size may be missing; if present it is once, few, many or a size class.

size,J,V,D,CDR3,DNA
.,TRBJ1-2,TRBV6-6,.,CASSLLGPYGYTF,TGTGCCAGCAGTTTGCTGGGACCCTATGGCTACACCTTC
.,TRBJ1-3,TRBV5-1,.,CASSLGSPGAGNTIYF,TGCGCCAGCAGCTTGGGGTCGCCCGGGGCAGGAAACACCATATATTTT
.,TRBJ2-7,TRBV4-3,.,CASSQAYIGSYEQYF,TGCGCCAGCAGCCAAGCGTATATCGGCTCCTACGAGCAGTACTTC
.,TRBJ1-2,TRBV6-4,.,CASSPRPQGSYGYTF,TGTGCCAGCAGTCCCAGGCCCCAGGGGTCATATGGCTACACCTTC
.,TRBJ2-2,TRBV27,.,CASSKQALLNTGELFF,TGTGCCAGCAGCAAACAGGCCCTTCTGAACACCGGGGAGCTGTTTTTT
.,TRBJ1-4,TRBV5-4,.,CASSRRGPSEKLFF,TGTGCCAGCAGCAGGAGAGGTCCTAGTGAAAAACTGTTTTTT
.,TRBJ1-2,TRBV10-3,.,CAISESLGPTAGGYTF,TGTGCCATCAGTGAGTCGTTAGGCCCAACGGCGGGTGGCTACACCTTC
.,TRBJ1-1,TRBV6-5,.,CASSYLRDTEAFF,TGTGCCAGCAGTTACTTGAGGGACACTGAAGCTTTCTTT
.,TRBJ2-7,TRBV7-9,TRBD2,CASSLSGSAYEQYF,TGTGCCAGCAGCTTAAGCGGGAGCGCCTACGAGCAGTACTTC
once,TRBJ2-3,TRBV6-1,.,CASSELTSDTQYF,TGTGCCAGCTCTGAACTAACCTCAGATACGCAGTATTTT
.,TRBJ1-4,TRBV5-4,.,CASSLAGSEKLFF,TGTGCCAGCAGCTTGGCAGGGAGTGAAAAACTGTTTTTT
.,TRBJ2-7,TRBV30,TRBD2,CAWSVGLAASYEQYF,TGTGCCTGGAGTGTTGGTCTAGCGGCCTCCTACGAGCAGTACTTC
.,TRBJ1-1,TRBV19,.,CASSPYMNTEAFF,TGTGCCAGTAGTCCTTATATGAACACTGAAGCTTTCTTT
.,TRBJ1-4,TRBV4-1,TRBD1,CASSQGTGVAEKLFF,TGCGCCAGCAGCCAAGGGACAGGGGTAGCAGAAAAACTGTTTTTT
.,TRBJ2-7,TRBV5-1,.,CASSLLGLSWATSYEQYF,TGCGCCAGCAGCTTGTTAGGTCTTTCGTGGGCCACCTCCTACGAGCAGTACTTC
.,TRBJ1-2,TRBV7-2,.,CASSLGWVTNYGYTF,TGTGCCAGCAGCTTAGGTTGGGTAACTAACTATGGCTACACCTTC
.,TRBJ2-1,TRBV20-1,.,CSARGVDEQFF,TGCAGTGCTAGGGGGGTGGATGAGCAGTTCTTC
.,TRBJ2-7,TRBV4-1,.,CASSQDYRSSYEQYF,TGCGCCAGCAGCCAAGACTACCGTAGCTCCTACGAGCAGTACTTC
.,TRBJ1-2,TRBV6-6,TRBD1,CASSAPGTESNYGYTF,TGTGCCAGCAGTGCCCCCGGGACAGAGAGTAACTATGGCTACACCTTC
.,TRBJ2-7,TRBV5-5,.,CASSITVGTYEQYF,TGTGCCAGCAGCATAACCGTGGGTACCTACGAGCAGTACTTC
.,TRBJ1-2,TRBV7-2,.,CASSLVGAANYGYTF,TGTGCCAGCAGCTTAGTAGGGGCCGCTAACTATGGCTACACCTTC
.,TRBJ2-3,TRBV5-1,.,CASSESTDTQYF,TGCGCCAGCAGCGAAAGTACAGATACGCAGTATTTT
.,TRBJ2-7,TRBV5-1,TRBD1,CASSWPGQGLEQYF,TGCGCCAGCAGCTGGCCGGGACAGGGTTTGGAGCAGTACTTC
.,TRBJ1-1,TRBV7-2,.,CASSLDPNTEAFF,TGTGCCAGCAGCTTAGACCCGAACACTGAAGCTTTCTTT
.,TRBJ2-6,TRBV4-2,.,CASSQDSVGAGANVLTF,TGTGCCAGCAGCCAAGATTCTGTGGGGGCTGGGGCCAACGTCCTGACTTTC
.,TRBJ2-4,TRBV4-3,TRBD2,CASSQDFTSGRGIQYF,TGCGCCAGCAGCCAAGACTTCACTAGCGGGAGGGGGATTCAGTACTTC
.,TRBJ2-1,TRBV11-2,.,CASSLMYEQFF,TGTGCCAGCAGCTTAATGTATGAGCAGTTCTTC
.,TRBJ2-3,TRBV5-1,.,CASSLGGNTDTQYF,TGCGCCAGCAGCTTGGGGGGGAACACAGATACGCAGTATTTT
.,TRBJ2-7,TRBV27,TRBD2,CASKGLAGGYEQYF,TGTGCCAGCAAAGGACTAGCGGGAGGTTACGAGCAGTACTTC
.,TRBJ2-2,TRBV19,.,CASRGRNANTGELFF,TGTGCCAGTAGGGGCAGGAACGCGAACACCGGGGAGCTGTTTTTT
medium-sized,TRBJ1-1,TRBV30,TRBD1,CARRTGGETEAFF,TGTGCCCGAAGGACAGGGGGCGAGACTGAAGCTTTCTTT
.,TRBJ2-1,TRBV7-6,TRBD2,CASSLGLAAPSSEQFF,TGTGCCAGCAGCTTAGGACTAGCGGCCCCCTCGAGTGAGCAGTTCTTC
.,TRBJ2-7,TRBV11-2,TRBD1,CASSPLRDSPYEQYF,TGTGCCAGCAGCCCCCTTCGGGACAGCCCCTACGAGCAGTACTTC
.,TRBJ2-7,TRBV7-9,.,CASSSWGSNYASYEQYF,TGTGCCAGCAGCTCTTGGGGTAGCAATTATGCTTCCTACGAGCAGTACTTC
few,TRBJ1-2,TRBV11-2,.,CASSLTDLEYGYTF,TGTGCCAGCAGCTTGACCGACCTTGAGTATGGCTACACCTTC
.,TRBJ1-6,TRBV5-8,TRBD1,CASSPPGQNNSPLHF,TGTGCCAGCAGCCCTCCGGGACAGAATAATTCACCCCTCCACTTT
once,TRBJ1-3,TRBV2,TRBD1,CASRVDRGSGNTIYF,TGTGCCAGCAGAGTCGACAGGGGATCTGGAAACACCATATATTTT
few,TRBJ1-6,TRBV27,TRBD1,CASYGQGESFSPLHF,TGTGCCAGCTACGGACAGGGGGAATCATTTTCACCCCTCCACTTT
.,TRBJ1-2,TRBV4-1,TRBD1,CASSQLDRENYGYTF,TGCGCCAGCAGCCAGCTAGACAGGGAGAACTATGGCTACACCTTC
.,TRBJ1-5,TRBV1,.,CTSSPPTGHQPQHF,TGCACCAGCAGTCCTCCGACAGGTCATCAGCCCCAGCATTTT
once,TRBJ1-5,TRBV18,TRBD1,CASSPSNRGGQPQHF,TGTGCCAGCTCACCATCGAACAGGGGAGGGCAGCCCCAGCATTTT
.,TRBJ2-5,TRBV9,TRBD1,CASSVNQFNEGQGAQETQYF,TGTGCCAGCAGCGTAAATCAATTCAATGAGGGACAGGGGGCCCAAGAGACCCAGTACTTC
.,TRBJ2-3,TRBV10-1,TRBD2,CASSDPGLGRDTDTQYF,TGCGCCAGCAGTGACCCGGGACTAGGCCGTGACACAGATACGCAGTATTTT
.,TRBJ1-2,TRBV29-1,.,CSVVGSLPANYGYTF,TGCAGCGTTGTAGGCAGCCTACCTGCTAACTATGGCTACACCTTC
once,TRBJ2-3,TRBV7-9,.,CASSQYSVSTDTQYF,TGTGCCAGCAGCCAATATAGCGTTAGCACAGATACGCAGTATTTT
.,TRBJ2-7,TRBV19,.,CASRGGRNPYEQYF,TGTGCCAGTAGAGGGGGACGGAACCCCTACGAGCAGTACTTC
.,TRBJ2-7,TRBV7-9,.,CASSPAGVAYEQYF,TGTGCCAGCAGCCCAGCGGGCGTCGCCTACGAGCAGTACTTC
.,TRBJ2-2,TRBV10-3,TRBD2,CAISETSGGNTGELFF,TGTGCCATCAGTGAGACTAGCGGGGGGAACACCGGGGAGCTGTTTTTT
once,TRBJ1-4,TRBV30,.,CAVMGLDEKLFF,TGTGCCGTGATGGGTCTGGATGAAAAACTGTTTTTT
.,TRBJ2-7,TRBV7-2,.,CASSQPGTLLYEQYF,TGTGCCAGCAGCCAGCCCGGGACCCTCCTTTACGAGCAGTACTTC
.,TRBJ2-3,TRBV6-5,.,CASSYVTADTQYF,TGTGCCAGCAGTTACGTCACGGCAGATACGCAGTATTTT
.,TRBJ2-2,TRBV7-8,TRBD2,CASTWGGVNTGELFF,TGTGCCAGCACCTGGGGGGGAGTCAACACCGGGGAGCTGTTTTTT
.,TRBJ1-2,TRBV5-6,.,CASSLASTRIRAPGYTF,TGTGCCAGCAGCTTGGCATCGACTCGGATTAGGGCCCCTGGCTACACCTTC
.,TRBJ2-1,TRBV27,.,CASSLGGNYNEQFF,TGTGCCAGCAGTTTAGGGGGAAACTACAATGAGCAGTTCTTC
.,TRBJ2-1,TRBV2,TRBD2,CASGLTSGSSYEQFF,TGTGCCAGCGGACTGACTAGCGGGAGTTCTTATGAGCAGTTCTTC
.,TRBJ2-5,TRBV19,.,CASSALLGVETQYF,TGTGCCAGTAGTGCCCTTCTAGGGGTGGAGACCCAGTACTTC
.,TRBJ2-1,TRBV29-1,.,CSVERDRDNEQFF,TGCAGCGTTGAGAGGGACCGGGACAATGAGCAGTTCTTC
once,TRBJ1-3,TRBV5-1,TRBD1,CASSWTGGNTIYF,TGCGCCAGCAGCTGGACAGGTGGAAACACCATATATTTT
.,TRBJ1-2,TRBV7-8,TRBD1,CASSLGLTGNYGYTF,TGTGCCAGCAGCTTAGGGCTGACAGGGAACTATGGCTACACCTTC